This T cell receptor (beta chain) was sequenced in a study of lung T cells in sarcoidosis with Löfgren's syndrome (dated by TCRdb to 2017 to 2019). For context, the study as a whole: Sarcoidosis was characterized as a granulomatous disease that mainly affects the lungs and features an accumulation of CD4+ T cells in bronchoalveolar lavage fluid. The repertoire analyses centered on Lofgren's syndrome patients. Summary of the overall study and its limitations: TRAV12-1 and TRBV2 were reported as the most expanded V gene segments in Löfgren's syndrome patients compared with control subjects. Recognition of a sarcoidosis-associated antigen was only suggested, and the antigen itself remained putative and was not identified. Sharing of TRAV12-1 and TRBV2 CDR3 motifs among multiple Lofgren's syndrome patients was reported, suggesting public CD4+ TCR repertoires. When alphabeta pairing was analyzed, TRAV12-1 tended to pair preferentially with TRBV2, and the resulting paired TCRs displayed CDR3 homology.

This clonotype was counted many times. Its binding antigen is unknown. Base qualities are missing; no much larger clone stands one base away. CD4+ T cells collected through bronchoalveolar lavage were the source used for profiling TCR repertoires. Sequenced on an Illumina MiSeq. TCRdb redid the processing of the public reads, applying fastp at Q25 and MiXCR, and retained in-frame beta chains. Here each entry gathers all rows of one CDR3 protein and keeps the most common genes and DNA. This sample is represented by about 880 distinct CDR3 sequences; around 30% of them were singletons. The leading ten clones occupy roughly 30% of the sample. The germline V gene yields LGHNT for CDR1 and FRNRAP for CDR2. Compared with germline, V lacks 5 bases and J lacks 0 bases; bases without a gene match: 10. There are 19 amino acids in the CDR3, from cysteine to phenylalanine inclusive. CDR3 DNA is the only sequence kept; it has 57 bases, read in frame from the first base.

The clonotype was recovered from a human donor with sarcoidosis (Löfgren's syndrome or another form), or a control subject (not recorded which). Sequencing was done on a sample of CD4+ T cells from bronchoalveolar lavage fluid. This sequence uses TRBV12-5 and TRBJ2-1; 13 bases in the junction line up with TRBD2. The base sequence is TGTGCTAGTGGTGGACTAGCGGGAGACCCTAAAAGCTCCTACAATGAGCAGTTCTTC. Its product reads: CASGGLAGDPKSSYNEQFF.